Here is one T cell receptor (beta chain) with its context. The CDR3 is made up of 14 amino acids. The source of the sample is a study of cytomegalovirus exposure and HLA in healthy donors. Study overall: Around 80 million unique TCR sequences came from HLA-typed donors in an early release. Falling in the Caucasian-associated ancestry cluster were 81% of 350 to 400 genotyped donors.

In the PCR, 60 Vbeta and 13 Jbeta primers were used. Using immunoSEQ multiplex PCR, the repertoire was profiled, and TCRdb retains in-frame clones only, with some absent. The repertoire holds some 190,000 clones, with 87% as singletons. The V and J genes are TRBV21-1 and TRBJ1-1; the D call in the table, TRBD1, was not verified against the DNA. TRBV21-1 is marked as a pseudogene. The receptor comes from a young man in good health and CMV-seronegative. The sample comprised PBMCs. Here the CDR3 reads CASSTRQTNTEAFF. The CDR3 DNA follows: TGTGCCAGCAGCACCCGACAAACCAACACTGAAGCTTTCTTT.